The 14 T cell receptor beta chains below all came from one sample that was sequenced in a study of patients and donors after allogeneic stem cell transplantation. Each CDR3 protein is one row after TCRdb ran MiXCR on the RT-PCR reads. The sample yields about a million distinct CDR3 sequences, roughly 18% seen once. Sequencing was done on a sample of blood, either unsorted or a sorted T cell fraction (not recorded which). The receptor set was obtained from a human donor who was either an allogeneic HSCT recipient or a stem cell or donor lymphocyte infusion donor (not recorded which). It is not recorded whose cells these are; they may come from a transplant donor.

Comment on this clonotype: One end of the junction varies from germline; a read error may be responsible. V and J are TRBV7-3 and TRBJ2-4, with TRBD1 matching 10 bases. Per germline, CDR1 SGHTA and CDR2 FQGTGA. The CDR3 covers 18 residues. As DNA, the CDR3 is TGTGCCAGCAGCTTAGGGGACAGGGGAGGATATGCCAAAAACAGTCAGTACTTC. Protein sequence: CASSLGDRGGYAKNSQYF.

CDR3 sequence (DNA): TGTGCCAGCAGCTTGGGACAGGGTCAGGGTGAGCAGTTCTTC. Protein: CASSLGQGQGEQFF. The V gene is TRBV5-6, the J gene TRBJ2-1, with TRBD1 matching over 7 bases. After removal of 0 bases from V and 9 bases from J, the junction contained 6 bases not matched to a gene. CDR3 length equals 14 residues. CDR1 and CDR2 (germline): SGHDT, YYEEEE.

V usage is TRBV6-5 and J usage is TRBJ2-1, with 7 positions matching TRBD1. This CDR3 is 17 amino acids long. J gave up 6 bases and V 4 bases, and 15 bases lay outside the gene matches. CDR1 and CDR2 from the germline V gene are MNHEY and SVGAGI. As DNA, the CDR3 is TGTGCCAGCAGTTCCCCTATACTCCCGACAGGGAGCAATGAGCAGTTCTTC. It translates to CASSSPILPTGSNEQFF.

V is TRBV2 and J is TRBJ1-2, with 7 bases that match TRBD1. Germline V CDR1 and CDR2: SNHLY, FYNNEI. This CDR3 has 12 amino acids. The ends lost 6 bases at V and 4 bases at J; junction bases unmatched: 2. In DNA, the CDR3 is TGTGCCAGCAGAGGGACAGCCTATGGCTACACCTTC. Translating it yields CASRGTAYGYTF.

The genes are TRBV3-1 and TRBJ2-2; 10 positions match TRBD2. The CDR3 spans 15 residues. Unmatched junction bases numbered 8, after V lost 4 bases and J lost 9 bases. CDR1 and CDR2 (germline): LGHDT, YNNKEL (reference sequence). The CDR3 sequence is CASSRAGGPHWELFF. The CDR3 DNA reads as TGTGCCAGCAGCCGAGCGGGAGGGCCTCATTGGGAGCTGTTTTTT.

This clonotype was counted between two and nine times. The chain links TRBV5-1 to TRBJ2-7; D is uncertain. The CDR3 extends over 15 amino acids. The V end lost 4 bases, the J end lost 3 bases, and 17 bases lay between the germline ends. Germline V gives CDR1 SGHRS, CDR2 YFSETQ. As DNA, the CDR3 is TGCGCCAGCAGCCCCACCCCTGGACGGAACTACGAGCAGTACTTC. As protein: CASSPTPGRNYEQYF. The variable domain in full, with the rest retrieved from reference TRBV5-1 and TRBJ2-7, is KAGVTQTPRYLIKTRGQQVTLSCSPISGHRSVSWYQQTPGQGLQFLFEYFSETQRNKGNFPGRFSGRQFSNSRSEMNVSTLELGDSALYLCASSPTPGRNYEQYFGPGTRLTVT.

This clonotype was picked up many times. The chain has TRBV7-2 and TRBJ2-1; 7 bases align to TRBD2. V dropped 5 bases and J dropped 2; count of bases not matched to a gene: 3. The CDR3 spans 14 residues. Germline-derived CDR1 and CDR2 are SGHTA and FQGNSA. CDR3 protein: CASSPGLAYNEQFF. The CDR3 DNA reads as TGTGCCAGCAGCCCCGGACTAGCCTACAATGAGCAGTTCTTC. Full variable domain (rest looked up from reference TRBV7-2 and TRBJ2-1): GAGVSQSPSNKVTEKGKDVELRCDPISGHTALYWYRQSLGQGLEFLIYFQGNSAPDKSGLPSDRFSAERTGGSVSTLTIQRTQQEDSAVYLCASSPGLAYNEQFFGPGTRLTVL.

This clonotype has a handful of counts. J is TRBJ2-2 and V is TRBV7-2; D is possibly TRBD2 (5 bases). Germline lookup yields CDR1 SGHTA and CDR2 FQGNSA. Trimming left V 1 base short and J 6 bases short, with 12 bases between. The CDR3 is made up of 15 amino acids. CDR3 sequence: CASSLGGLWAGELFF. In nucleotides, the CDR3 is TGTGCCAGCAGCTTAGGAGGACTTTGGGCCGGGGAGCTGTTTTTT.

This chain uses TRBV20-1 with TRBJ2-5; 8 positions agree with TRBD1. V gave up 0 bases and J gave up 8 bases; unmatched junction bases: 5. Germline CDR1 reads DFQATT; CDR2 reads SNEGSKA (reference sequence). CDR3 length: 13 residues. CDR3 loop: CSARDIQGGTQYF. In DNA form, the CDR3 reads TGCAGTGCTAGAGATATACAGGGGGGAACCCAGTACTTC.

This clonotype was detected only a few times. This chain uses TRBV5-1 with TRBJ1-1; the D is unclear. V dropped 0 bases and J dropped 2 bases, with 8 bases sitting between them. Germline V gene sequence: CDR1 SGHRS, CDR2 YFSETQ. This CDR3 is 14 amino acids long. The CDR3 DNA is TGCGCCAGCAGCTTGGCCAATGGAAACACTGAAGCTTTCTTT. Translated, it gives CASSLANGNTEAFF.

This chain uses TRBV2 with TRBJ2-7; 14 bases agree with TRBD2. The trim removed 6 bases at V and 5 bases at J, leaving 12 bases unmatched. CDR1 and CDR2 (germline): SNHLY, FYNNEI. CDR3 length: 17 residues. This CDR3 reads CASRSSSGTSGSNEQYF. For the CDR3, the DNA is TGTGCCAGCAGATCATCCTCAGGGACTAGCGGGAGCAACGAGCAGTACTTC.

The chain couples TRBV29-1 to TRBJ1-1; 8 bases are shared with TRBD1. The CDR3 has 15 residues. Germline CDR1 is SQVTM and CDR2 is ANQGSEA. V lost 6 bases and J lost 1; bases outside the gene matches: 10. The CDR3 here is CSVAPGGWRNTEAFF. As DNA, the CDR3 is TGCAGCGTCGCCCCAGGGGGCTGGAGGAACACTGAAGCTTTCTTT.

The chain carries TRBV4-2 and TRBJ2-7; 9 bases map to TRBD1. The CDR3 sequence is 14 residues long. Per germline, CDR1 LGHNA and CDR2 YNFKEQ. V lost 3 bases, J lost 6 bases, and 6 bases stayed unmatched. DNA for the CDR3: TGTGCCAGCAGCCATGGGACAGGGTCCCTCGAGCAGTACTTC. As protein: CASSHGTGSLEQYF.

The V and J genes are TRBV5-1 and TRBJ1-1; the D is unclear. The ends were cut back, 4 bases at V and 5 bases at J, with 15 bases in the middle. The CDR3 is 14 amino acids. Germline values: CDR1 SGHRS, CDR2 YFSETQ. The CDR3 DNA follows: TGCGCCAGCAGCCCCGGAGGAGCGGGGACTGAAGCTTTCTTT. Residues: CASSPGGAGTEAFF.